These 24 T cell receptor beta chains share one sample of origin, sequenced in a study of T-cell reconstitution after alpha-beta-depleted transplantation in children. Unique molecular identifiers were used to barcode this TCRbeta library. TCRdb ran MiXCR on the PCR reads and lists one entry per CDR3 protein. The data hold roughly 250,000 distinct CDR3 sequences, with roughly 7.7% observed a single time. Material: PBMCs, mostly from graft donor cells, obtained 180 days after TCRalphabeta/CD19-depleted stem cell transplant. These receptors originate from a male patient younger than 18 who had a stem cell transplant for acute lymphoblastic leukemia, so the T cells may come from the graft donor.

Ten or more counts support this clonotype. The CDR3 reads CARKTGGQDEAFF. DNA of the CDR3: TGCGCCAGAAAAACAGGGGGCCAGGACGAAGCTTTCTTT. The rearrangement joins TRBV23-1 to TRBJ1-1, with 9 bases that match TRBD1. TRBV23-1 is sorted into the ORF group, with uncertain function. V shed 9 bases, J shed 8 bases, and the junction held 10 bases outside the gene matches. The CDR3 runs to 13 residues.

As for this clonotype: A read error may account for a junction end that differs from germline. The chain recombines TRBV20-1 with TRBJ2-7, with 14 bases fitting TRBD2. Looked up from germline, CDR1 is DFQATT and CDR2 is SNEGSKA (reference sequence). The CDR3 covers 17 residues. The CDR3 region has the DNA TGCTGTGCTAGGGGTTGGGGGGGGACTAGCGGGAGCAACGAGCAGTACTTC. Protein sequence: CCARGWGGTSGSNEQYF.

The sample holds many counts of this clonotype. The chain recombines TRBV7-9 with TRBJ2-1, with unresolved D. V lost 5 bases and J lost 5, with 16 bases in between. The CDR3 runs 15 residues. Germline V gene sequence: CDR1 SEHNR, CDR2 FQNEAQ (reference sequence). The CDR3 loop is CASSRFGLGNNEQFF. The CDR3 DNA is TGTGCCAGCAGCCGATTTGGGCTAGGGAACAATGAGCAGTTCTTC.

This clonotype was detected ten times or more. This chain uses TRBV5-6 with TRBJ2-1, with 9 bases that match TRBD2. The V and J ends lost 3 bases and 8 bases, in that order; junction bases with no gene match: 9. Germline values: CDR1 SGHDT, CDR2 YYEEEE. The CDR3 has 15 residues. Written as DNA, the CDR3 is TGTGCCAGCAGCTCCCGGACTAGCGATCGTGATGAGCAGTTCTTC. Residues: CASSSRTSDRDEQFF. The full variable domain, rest sourced from reference TRBV5-6 and TRBJ2-1, is DAGVTQSPTHLIKTRGQQVTLRCSPKSGHDTVSWYQQALGQGPQFIFQYYEEEERQRGNFPDRFSGHQFPNYSSELNVNALLLGDSALYLCASSSRTSDRDEQFFGPGTRLTVL.

Many counts were recorded for this clonotype. This chain links TRBV28 with TRBJ1-4, with a tentative D call TRBD1 (5 bases). Looked up from germline, CDR1 is MDHEN and CDR2 is SYDVKM. V dropped 3 bases and J dropped 6 bases, with 5 bases sitting between them. The CDR3 totals 12 residues. This CDR3 reads CASSFRDEKLFF. For the CDR3, the DNA is TGTGCCAGCAGTTTCAGGGATGAAAAACTGTTTTTT.

This clonotype was observed many times. V gene TRBV5-1 combines with J gene TRBJ2-7, with D perhaps TRBD1 or TRBD2 (5 bases each). Between the trimmed V and J ends, which lost 1 base and 6 bases, there was a span of 14 bases. Germline V gene data show CDR1 as SGHRS and CDR2 as YFSETQ. The CDR3 covers 14 residues. Here the CDR3 reads CASSLKLGVSEQYF. The DNA of the CDR3 is TGCGCCAGCAGCTTGAAGTTGGGGGTTTCCGAGCAGTACTTC.

This clonotype was counted at least ten times. The chain couples TRBV6-2 or TRBV6-3 to TRBJ2-7; D may be TRBD1 (6 bases). The CDR3 runs to 12 residues. Trimming pared 9 bases from V and 3 bases from J, leaving 12 bases between. The germline V gene encodes CDR1 MNHEY and CDR2 SVGEGT. In nucleotides, the CDR3 is TGTGCCAGGAACGAACAGGGCTACGAGCAGTACTTC. It yields the protein CARNEQGYEQYF.

This clonotype was counted ten times or more. V usage is TRBV20-1 and J usage is TRBJ2-3; either TRBD1 or TRBD2 may fit D (6 bases each). Germline V CDR1 and CDR2: DFQATT, SNEGSKA (reference sequence). The CDR3 sequence is 12 residues long. The germline V and J ends were trimmed by 6 bases and 5 bases, with 12 bases remaining between them. The CDR3: CSAPGAGDTQYF. The CDR3 region has the DNA TGCAGTGCCCCGGGGGCGGGAGATACGCAGTATTTT.

The sample holds many counts of this clonotype. The chain links TRBV18 to TRBJ2-1; either TRBD1 or TRBD2 may supply D (5 bases each). The CDR3 length is 13 residues. V lost 2 bases and J 8 bases, leaving 10 bases between the germline ends. Germline-derived CDR1 and CDR2 are KGHSH and LQKENI. The CDR3 region is CASSPIRGDEQFF. In nucleotides, the CDR3 is TGTGCCAGCTCACCAATCCGGGGCGATGAGCAGTTCTTC.

This clonotype was counted many times. The rearrangement links TRBV2 to TRBJ2-2; tentatively, D is TRBD1 (7 bases). V gave up 9 bases and J gave up 1 base, with 15 bases separating them. Germline CDR1 reads SNHLY; CDR2 reads FYNNEI. This CDR3 region has 15 residues. The CDR3 loop is CASGGTELNTGELFF. The CDR3 region has the DNA TGTGCCAGTGGGGGGACAGAACTGAACACCGGGGAGCTGTTTTTT.

This clonotype was seen many times. The V and J genes are TRBV21-1 and TRBJ2-7; TRBD1 is the table's D call and was not checked against the DNA. TRBV21-1 is flagged as a pseudogene. The CDR3 consists of 14 residues. The CDR3, as DNA: TGTGCCAGGGACACCCGGAAGGATTCCTACGAGCAGTACTTC. Its translation: CARDTRKDSYEQYF.

In its sample, this clonotype was seen many times. The CDR3 reads CASSLGQGWSIAEQFF. The CDR3 DNA reads TGTGCCAGCAGCTTGGGGCAGGGGTGGTCAATAGCTGAGCAGTTCTTC. The chain couples TRBV5-5 to TRBJ2-1; possibly TRBD1 for D (6 bases). Germline V gene data show CDR1 as SGHKS and CDR2 as YYEKEE (reference sequence). The CDR3 loop spans 16 amino acids. The V and J ends lost 0 bases and 9 bases respectively, with 19 bases between them.

This clonotype was picked up many times. The chain uses TRBV29-1 and TRBJ2-7; 10 bases fit TRBD1. The CDR3 covers 14 residues. From germline, CDR1 is SQVTM and CDR2 ANQGSEA. The trim removed 6 bases at V and 3 bases at J, leaving 8 bases unmatched. The CDR3 DNA follows: TGCAGCGTCCTCCCGGGACAGGGGCGCTACGAGCAGTACTTC. Its translation is CSVLPGQGRYEQYF.

This chain joins TRBV29-1 and TRBJ1-2; no clear D gene. Germline assignment: CDR1 SQVTM and CDR2 ANQGSEA. This CDR3 is 13 amino acids long. Trimming stripped 3 bases from V and 8 bases from J, with 16 bases between. The CDR3 is CSVEDWEWLGYTF. In nucleotides, the CDR3 is TGCAGCGTTGAGGATTGGGAGTGGTTGGGCTACACCTTC.

This clonotype has ten or more counts. V gene TRBV6-1 combines with J gene TRBJ2-6, with D perhaps TRBD2 (7 bases). CDR1 and CDR2 (germline): MNHNS, SASEGT. The CDR3 spans 17 residues. Trimming left V 8 bases short and J 1 base short, with 18 bases between. CDR3 protein: CASFRGDTISGANVLTF. The DNA of the CDR3 is TGTGCCAGCTTTCGGGGGGACACGATATCTGGGGCCAACGTCCTGACTTTC.

At least ten counts were recorded for this clonotype. The chain uses TRBV18 and TRBJ1-5, with D maybe TRBD1 (5 bases). Deletions cut 3 bases from V and 5 bases from J, with 14 bases between. This CDR3 is 15 amino acids long. Germline CDR1 KGHSH, CDR2 LQKENI. As DNA, the CDR3 is TGTGCCAGCTCACCGGCAGGGTTTTTGTATCAGCCCCAGCATTTT. Translation: CASSPAGFLYQPQHF.

This clonotype occurred many times. This chain links TRBV5-1 with TRBJ2-1; perhaps TRBD2 as D (7 bases). The CDR3 runs 13 residues. V shed 6 bases and J shed 8 bases, with 15 bases lying between them. Germline loops: CDR1 SGHRS, CDR2 YFSETQ. The CDR3 DNA sequence: TGCGCCAGCAAGACGCAGGGGAGGGATGAGCAGTTCTTC. Its translation is CASKTQGRDEQFF.

This clonotype was counted ten times or more. The CDR3 spells CASSFLTGGPYEQYF. The CDR3 region has the DNA TGTGCCAGCAGTTTTTTGACAGGGGGCCCCTACGAGCAGTACTTC. The chain joins TRBV12-3 or TRBV12-4 to TRBJ2-7, with TRBD1 matching 10 bases. V lost 3 bases to trimming and J lost 2 bases; unmatched junction nucleotides: 4. The CDR3 has 15 residues.

Remarks on this clonotype: This may arise from a read error, as a much more abundant clone is one base away. A read error is likely, as this CDR3 ends without the conserved phenylalanine or tryptophan. This CDR3 reads CASSPRADGSEKLFI. In DNA, the CDR3 is TGTGCCAGCAGCCCCAGGGCTGACGGGAGTGAAAAACTGTTTATT. The V gene is TRBV14, the J gene TRBJ1-4; tentatively, D is TRBD1 (5 bases). Germline-derived CDR1 and CDR2 are SGHDN and FVKESK. CDR3 length equals 15 residues. V gave up 4 bases and J gave up 7 bases, with 16 bases separating them.

The chain uses TRBV7-9 and TRBJ2-3; tentatively, D is TRBD2 (6 bases). V was trimmed by 2 bases and J by 11 bases, leaving 11 bases between them. Germline assignment: CDR1 SEHNR and CDR2 FQNEAQ (reference sequence). The CDR3 length is 12 residues. The DNA for the CDR3 is TGTGCCAGCAGCTTATCCGTGGAGGGGCAGTATTTT. Translated: CASSLSVEGQYF.

This clonotype was seen repeatedly, ten times or more. The CDR3 DNA follows: TGTGCCAGCAGCCCCACGGGCAGCTACACTGAAGCTTTCTTT. Translation: CASSPTGSYTEAFF. This chain uses TRBV11-2 with TRBJ1-1; D is undetermined. The CDR3 is 14 residues long. V was shortened by 5 bases and J by 3 bases, with 13 bases between the two germline ends. Germline V CDR1 and CDR2: SGHAT, FQNNGV.

The V and J genes are TRBV7-9 and TRBJ1-1, with a possible D match to TRBD1 (6 bases). The V gene's germline CDR1 is SEHNR and CDR2 FQNEAQ (reference sequence). The CDR3 has 13 residues. The V end lost 5 bases, the J end lost 12 bases, and 19 bases lay between the germline ends. Written as DNA, the CDR3 is TGTGCCAGCAGCGGCAGGGGTGGCACTGAGTCTTTCTTT. Translated, it gives CASSGRGGTESFF.

This clonotype was recorded at least ten times. The chain combines TRBV5-4 with TRBJ1-2, with a weak D call TRBD1 (5 bases). The germline V gene has CDR1 SGHNT and CDR2 YYREEE (reference sequence). The CDR3 is 14 amino acids. With 0 bases removed from V and 5 bases from J, the gap between germline ends came to 11 bases. DNA of the CDR3: TGTGCCAGCAGCTTGGGACAGTTCTTATATGGCTACACCTTC. This codes for CASSLGQFLYGYTF.

The chain combines TRBV6-5 with TRBJ1-1, with D unresolved. V was cut by 0 bases and J by 0 bases, with 8 bases left in between. Germline V gene lookup returns CDR1 MNHEY and CDR2 SVGAGI. There are 15 residues in the CDR3. The CDR3 spells CASSYSTLVNTEAFF. The CDR3 DNA reads TGTGCCAGCAGTTACTCTACGCTGGTGAACACTGAAGCTTTCTTT.